This TCR beta chain was retrieved from a study of shared clonotypes between healthy human individuals. Study-level findings and limits: At large depth, rarefaction still showed sorted-subset sequencing to be incomplete. Generation probabilities of non-shared clonotypes were lower (relative to those shared by all four donors).

Of note for this clone: The antigen is undetermined.

Here immunoSEQ multiplex PCR was the method, and the copy in TCRdb shows in-frame clones only, minus some. The sample lists roughly 1.4 million clones; approximately 98.5% were seen once. Germline trimming cut 0 bases from V and 4 bases from J; bases unmatched to any gene: 5. This CDR3 has 15 residues. CDR1 is GTSNPN and CDR2 is SVGIG in the germline V gene (reference sequence). The sequenced material came from naive CD4+ T cells sorted from blood. Subset in this sample: CD45RA+ positively selected. The chain has TRBV30 and TRBJ2-5; 10 bases match TRBD1. This receptor was obtained from a man aged 30 to 39 in good health. CDR3 DNA: TGTGCCTGGAGTGTTTCCGACAGGGGGCGAGAGACCCAGTACTTC. This codes for CAWSVSDRGRETQYF.